These T cell receptor beta chains were read from a single sample in a study of blood T cell repertoires in COVID-19. Profiled with immunoSEQ multiplex PCR; TCRdb holds only in-frame clones, not every one. The table lists some 280,000 clones, roughly 89% of them singletons, with 0.94% in the top ten. The sequencing input was peripheral blood. The origin of the receptors is a woman in her thirties or forties who had recovered from COVID-19. CDR3s include the opening cysteine and the closing phenylalanine or tryptophan. D genes are given only for firm matches. Clone size is given for some rows only: seen once, a few or many times, or a class if the clone is expanded.

- | once | TRBJ2-6 | TRBV10-3 | CAISDGGSGANVLTF | TGTGCCATCAGTGACGGGGGCTCTGGGGCCAACGTCCTGACTTTC
TRBD2 | - | TRBJ2-3 | TRBV19 | CATSGLAGGRTDTQYF | TGTGCCACCTCGGGACTAGCGGGAGGGCGTACAGATACGCAGTATTTT
- | - | TRBJ1-5 | TRBV6-6 | CACRAGHDSNQPQHF | TGTGCCTGCCGGGCAGGGCACGATAGCAATCAGCCCCAGCATTTT
- | - | TRBJ2-7 | TRBV27 | CASSPSVSPYEQYF | TGTGCCAGCAGCCCTTCGGTCTCCCCCTACGAGCAGTACTTC
TRBD2 | - | TRBJ2-1 | TRBV3-1/TRBV3-2 | CASSQVGLAVSYNEQFF | TGTGCCAGCAGCCAAGTCGGACTAGCGGTCTCCTACAATGAGCAGTTCTTC
- | - | TRBJ1-1 | TRBV28 | CASSSARAGSTEAFF | TGTGCCAGCAGTTCCGCGCGGGCAGGAAGCACTGAAGCTTTCTTT
- | once | TRBJ2-3 | TRBV27 | CASRLQTSTDTQYF | TGTGCCAGCAGACTCCAAACTAGCACAGATACGCAGTATTTT
- | - | TRBJ2-1 | TRBV7-9 | CASSSGGQIVGEQFF | TGTGCCAGCAGCTCCGGGGGGCAGATTGTTGGTGAGCAGTTCTTC
- | - | TRBJ1-1 | TRBV28 | CASSWGRGTEAFF | TGTGCCAGCAGTTGGGGCCGTGGCACTGAAGCTTTCTTT
TRBD1 | - | TRBJ1-2 | TRBV30 | CAWSRDREDYGYTF | TGTGCCTGGAGCCGGGACAGGGAGGACTATGGCTACACCTTC
TRBD1 | - | TRBJ1-4 | TRBV6-1 | CASSDGAPGGGNNEKLFF | TGTGCCAGCAGTGACGGGGCCCCAGGGGGCGGGAATAATGAAAAACTGTTTTTT
TRBD2 | - | TRBJ2-1 | TRBV6-6 | CASGRDNEQFF | TGTGCCAGCGGGAGGGACAATGAGCAGTTCTTC
- | - | TRBJ2-7 | TRBV3-1/TRBV3-2 | CASSQDLQGSAREQYF | TGTGCCAGCAGCCAAGATCTTCAGGGGAGCGCCAGGGAGCAGTACTTC
TRBD1 | once | TRBJ2-5 | TRBV27 | CASSMDREAVETQYF | TGTGCCAGCAGTATGGACAGGGAGGCGGTAGAGACCCAGTACTTC